The 19 T cell receptor beta chains below all came from one sample that was sequenced in a study of Graves' ophthalmopathy and Graves' hyperthyroidism. The authors amplified TCR beta CDR3 regions from RNA transcripts. The authors performed first-round RT-PCR with HTBI primers and then a second-round multiplex PCR. Each CDR3 protein is one row after TCRdb ran MiXCR on the multiplex PCR reads. The sample gives approximately 160,000 distinct CDR3 sequences, 35% to 45% of which show up once; approximately 8.9% is in the top ten. The material sequenced was peripheral blood. The receptor source for this set is a young man with Graves' ophthalmopathy.

There are a few counts of this clonotype. The chain carries TRBV6-1 and TRBJ1-1; D is undetermined. The V end lost 1 base, the J end lost 8 bases, and 8 bases lay between the germline ends. The V gene's germline CDR1 is MNHNS and CDR2 SASEGT. The CDR3 has 12 residues. The CDR3 region is CASSEVVREAFF. The CDR3 DNA follows: TGTGCCAGCAGTGAAGTGGTAAGAGAAGCTTTCTTT.

In this sample, this clonotype turned up many times. The chain employs TRBV29-1 and TRBJ2-5, with D possibly called TRBD1 or TRBD2 (5 bases each). Germline loops: CDR1 SQVTM, CDR2 ANQGSEA. Trimming cost V 4 bases and J 4 bases, with 7 bases left between them. The CDR3 covers 11 residues. The CDR3 reads CSVGDVETQYF. CDR3 in DNA: TGCAGCGTTGGGGACGTAGAGACCCAGTACTTC.

Only a few counts were recorded for this clonotype. The chain uses TRBV6-5 and TRBJ1-6; TRBD1 aligns across 8 bases. V trimming: 0 bases; J trimming: 10 bases; junction bases outside the gene matches: 8. This CDR3 is 16 amino acids long. CDR1 is MNHEY, CDR2 SVGAGI, per germline. Here the CDR3 DNA reads TGTGCCAGCAGTTACTCGATGGTACAGGGGGAATCACCCCTCCACTTT. Its translation is CASSYSMVQGESPLHF.

The J gene is TRBJ1-1, the V gene TRBV10-3; D not resolved. V gave up 2 bases and J gave up 1 base, with 11 bases separating them. The CDR3 length is 15 residues. CDR1 is ENHRY and CDR2 is SYGVKD in the germline V gene. CDR3 in DNA: TGTGCCATCAGTGAGGGTGGCCATGGGAACACTGAAGCTTTCTTT. As protein: CAISEGGHGNTEAFF.

CDR3 loop: CASSGVRGATEAFF. The CDR3, as DNA: TGTGCCAGCAGCGGGGTCAGGGGAGCCACTGAAGCTTTCTTT. The chain links TRBV2 to TRBJ1-1, with D perhaps TRBD1 (6 bases). Trimming took 6 bases from V and 4 from J, leaving 15 bases between them. Germline CDR1 SNHLY, CDR2 FYNNEI. The CDR3 loop spans 14 amino acids.

This clonotype was found many times. The gene calls are TRBV6-2 or TRBV6-3 and TRBJ2-2, with TRBD1 matching 9 bases. Trimming removed 4 bases from V and 2 bases from J; junction bases left unmatched: 5. Germline V lookup: CDR1 MNHEY, CDR2 SVGEGT. The CDR3 has 16 amino acids. This CDR3 is CASSSNRGLNTGELFF. The CDR3 DNA reads TGTGCCAGCAGTTCCAACAGGGGGCTTAACACCGGGGAGCTGTTTTTT.

This clonotype was observed at least ten times. V is TRBV28 and J is TRBJ1-5; the match to TRBD1 covers 7 bases. The CDR3 extends over 14 amino acids. The V gene end was trimmed by 6 bases and the J gene end by 5 bases; junction bases not matched to a gene: 7. Germline V gene data show CDR1 as MDHEN and CDR2 as SYDVKM. The CDR3 DNA is TGTGCCAGCAGATCGGGACAGCGTTATCAGCCCCAGCATTTT. This sequence encodes CASRSGQRYQPQHF.

The chain is built from TRBV6-2 or TRBV6-3 and TRBJ2-5, with D perhaps being TRBD1 or TRBD2 (5 bases each). Germline lookup yields CDR1 MNHEY and CDR2 SVGEGT. The CDR3 length is 14 residues. Trimming cost V 7 bases and J 4 bases, with 16 bases left between them. The CDR3 spells CASTRLRGGETQYF. In DNA, the CDR3 is TGTGCCAGCACCCGTCTGAGGGGCGGAGAGACCCAGTACTTC.

The chain employs TRBV11-2 and TRBJ2-4; the match to TRBD1 covers 8 bases. The length of the CDR3 is 20 residues. CDR1 is SGHAT, CDR2 FQNNGV, per germline. With 5 bases clipped from V and 0 bases from J, the junction kept 18 bases outside the gene matches. DNA for the CDR3: TGTGCCAGCAGCCGTTTTGGGACAGGCCATCACCTGCTAGCCAAAAACATTCAGTACTTC. Amino acid sequence: CASSRFGTGHHLLAKNIQYF.

This clonotype showed up many times. V is TRBV27 and J is TRBJ1-5, with D perhaps TRBD1 (6 bases). The germline V and J ends were trimmed by 4 bases and 4 bases, with 14 bases remaining between them. Germline loops: CDR1 MNHEY, CDR2 SMNVEV (reference sequence). This CDR3 region has 15 residues. CDR3 sequence (DNA): TGTGCCAGCAGTTCCGGAGGGGGGGGGAATCAGCCCCAGCATTTT. Residues: CASSSGGGGNQPQHF.

This clonotype was seen many times. The chain carries TRBV6-5 and TRBJ1-5, with 8 nucleotides matching TRBD1. The germline V gene has CDR1 MNHEY and CDR2 SVGAGI. V lost 6 bases and J lost 2; bases outside the gene matches: 6. The CDR3 runs 15 residues. The CDR3, as DNA: TGTGCCAGCAGCCCGACAGGGGCGGGCAATCAGCCCCAGCATTTT. This codes for CASSPTGAGNQPQHF.

This clonotype was observed many times. The chain recombines TRBV12-3 or TRBV12-4 with TRBJ1-2, with D possibly matching TRBD1 (6 bases). The CDR3 length is 16 residues. The V end lost 4 bases, the J end lost 4 bases, and 19 bases lay between the germline ends. Here the CDR3 DNA reads TGTGCCAGCAGTTCCTTTACAGGGCTGAAAGGCTATGGCTACACCTTC. Translation gives CASSSFTGLKGYGYTF.

J is TRBJ1-2 and V is TRBV10-3, with D possibly TRBD1 on 6 matching bases. This CDR3 is 16 amino acids long. Trimming stripped 11 bases from V and 4 bases from J, with 26 bases between. CDR1 and CDR2 (germline): ENHRY, SYGVKD. CDR3 in amino acids: CAASGYDRPLGYGYTF. The CDR3 nucleotides read TGTGCCGCCAGCGGATACGACAGGCCCCTAGGCTATGGCTACACCTTC.

The chain joins TRBV19 to TRBJ2-7, with 8 nucleotides matching TRBD2. The CDR3 is made up of 13 amino acids. J was trimmed by 8 bases and V by 6 bases; bases with no gene match: 9. Germline CDR1 is LNHDA and CDR2 is SQIVND (reference sequence). CDR3 nucleotide sequence: TGTGCCAGTAGAGACGGGGGTAGCGGGAAGCAGTACTTC. As protein: CASRDGGSGKQYF.

The chain carries TRBV19 and TRBJ1-1, with D unresolved. The CDR3 is 13 residues long. Trimming removed 1 base at V and 6 bases at J, with 9 bases between. Per germline, CDR1 LNHDA and CDR2 SQIVND (reference sequence). CDR3 sequence (DNA): TGTGCCAGTAGTATAGGGCAGTCCGCTGAAGCTTTCTTT. Translation gives CASSIGQSAEAFF.

This clonotype was counted at least ten times. The chain employs TRBV5-1 and TRBJ2-5; possible D gene TRBD1, 5 bases. Germline V gene sequence: CDR1 SGHRS, CDR2 YFSETQ. The CDR3 covers 15 residues. V was trimmed by 0 bases and J by 4 bases, leaving 13 bases between them. CDR3 sequence: CASSLGQTRGETQYF. The CDR3 nucleotides are TGCGCCAGCAGCTTGGGACAGACTCGAGGAGAGACCCAGTACTTC. Looking up the rest from reference TRBV5-1 and TRBJ2-5 gives the full variable domain: KAGVTQTPRYLIKTRGQQVTLSCSPISGHRSVSWYQQTPGQGLQFLFEYFSETQRNKGNFPGRFSGRQFSNSRSEMNVSTLELGDSALYLCASSLGQTRGETQYFGPGTRLLVL.

The chain uses TRBV6-2 or TRBV6-3 and TRBJ2-5; possibly TRBD2 for D (6 bases). The CDR3 consists of 12 residues. The germline V gene encodes CDR1 MNHEY and CDR2 SVGEGT. The germline V and J ends were trimmed by 8 bases and 4 bases, with 11 bases remaining between them. Written as DNA, the CDR3 is TGTGCCAGCGCGGGGACTGCAGAGACCCAGTACTTC. Translating gives CASAGTAETQYF.

The chain uses TRBV4-3 and TRBJ2-7; 8 bases fit TRBD1. The CDR3 is 15 amino acids. Germline CDR1 and CDR2: LGHNA and YSLEER. Trimming took 0 bases from V and 4 from J; bases not matched to a gene: 5. The CDR3 loop reads CASSQDRTGPYEQYF. In DNA form, the CDR3 reads TGCGCCAGCAGCCAAGATCGGACAGGGCCGTACGAGCAGTACTTC.

The chain carries TRBV6-1 and TRBJ2-5; D is possibly TRBD1 or TRBD2 (5 bases each). Deletions cut 9 bases from V and 5 bases from J, with 19 bases between. Germline CDR1 MNHNS, CDR2 SASEGT. This CDR3 contains 14 residues. As DNA, the CDR3 is TGTGCCAGAAGCACCCGGGGCATAAGGGAGACCCAGTACTTC. Translated, it gives CARSTRGIRETQYF.